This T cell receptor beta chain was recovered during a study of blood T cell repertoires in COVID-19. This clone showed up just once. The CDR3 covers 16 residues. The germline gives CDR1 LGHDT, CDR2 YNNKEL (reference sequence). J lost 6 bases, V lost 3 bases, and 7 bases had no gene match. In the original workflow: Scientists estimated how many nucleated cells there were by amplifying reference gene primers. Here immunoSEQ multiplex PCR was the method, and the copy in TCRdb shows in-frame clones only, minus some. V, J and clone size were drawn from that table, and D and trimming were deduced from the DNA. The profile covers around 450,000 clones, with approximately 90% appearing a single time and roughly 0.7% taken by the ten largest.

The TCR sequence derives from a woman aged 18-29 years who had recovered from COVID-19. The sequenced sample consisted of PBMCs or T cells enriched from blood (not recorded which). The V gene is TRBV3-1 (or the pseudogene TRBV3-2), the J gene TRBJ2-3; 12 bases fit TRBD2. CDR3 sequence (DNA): TGTGCCAGCAGCCACGGACTAGCGGGGCTAGCGGATACGCAGTATTTT. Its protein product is CASSHGLAGLADTQYF.